Below, one TCR beta chain is given with its context. Its antigen is currently unknown. Method: immunoSEQ multiplex PCR; TCRdb's copy keeps in-frame clones and lacks some. The sample contains 150,000 or so clones, over 60% of which appear only once. The sample is drawn from a study of cytotoxic CD8 clonotypes in ibrutinib-treated CLL. Study information: There were approximately ten relapsed/refractory patients and around 15 treatment-naive patients, and roughly 18 were IGHV unmutated. Broader study findings: Under treatment, the uncommon public clonotypes either contracted or remained stable.

The length of the CDR3 is 15 residues. Germline V gene lookup returns CDR1 GTSNPN and CDR2 SVGIG (reference sequence). The ends were cut back, 0 bases at V and 5 bases at J, with 13 bases in the middle. This chain joins TRBV30 and TRBJ2-2, with TRBD1 as a possible D gene (7 bases). The source was PBMCs, collected after 12 months of ibrutinib treatment. This TCR was sampled from a human donor with chronic lymphocytic leukemia. The CDR3: CAWSVLQGGTGELFF. For the CDR3, the DNA is TGTGCCTGGAGTGTCTTGCAGGGGGGTACCGGGGAGCTGTTTTTT.